The 8 T cell receptor beta chains listed next were all sequenced from one sample in a study of human T cells and chemical hapten exposure. Specified time point: healthy volunteer bleed at 2 weeks. Unfractionated whole blood was the source from which total RNA was extracted. TCRdb redid the calling of the RACE reads with MiXCR, one entry per CDR3 protein. Altogether 85,000 to 95,000 distinct CDR3 sequences are present, 8.5% to 9% being singletons, with the ten largest covering 2.9%. Sequenced material: whole blood. The receptors here all came from a female donor in good health. Some clones in this sample may be carry-over from other donors' samples.

This clonotype was detected many times. The chain's CDR3 is CASSSGLNTNQPQHF. The DNA for the CDR3 is TGTGCCAGCAGCTCCGGACTCAATACGAATCAGCCCCAGCATTTT. The rearrangement joins TRBV27 to TRBJ1-5; D unresolved. The CDR3 is 15 amino acids. Trimming left V 6 bases short and J 4 bases short, with 16 bases between. The germline gives CDR1 MNHEY, CDR2 SMNVEV (reference sequence).

CDR3 protein: CAISESTLSKTTDTQYF. CDR3 sequence (DNA): TGTGCCATCAGTGAAAGTACTTTGTCAAAGACCACAGATACGCAGTATTTT. The chain is built from TRBV10-3 and TRBJ2-3; D ambiguous. Germline V lookup: CDR1 ENHRY, CDR2 SYGVKD. V lost 3 bases, J lost 2 bases, and 18 bases lay in between. CDR3 length equals 17 residues.

This chain joins TRBV7-8 and TRBJ2-1; D possibly corresponds to TRBD2 (7 bases). V was trimmed by 0 bases and J by 9 bases, leaving 21 bases between them. The V gene's germline CDR1 is SGHVS and CDR2 FQNEAQ. The CDR3 has 17 residues. In DNA form, the CDR3 reads TGTGCCAGCAGCTTAGCCCAGGCGGGAGACTGGGGGCGTGAGCAGTTCTTC. Protein sequence: CASSLAQAGDWGREQFF.

This clonotype came up a few times. This chain joins TRBV20-1 and TRBJ1-5; D call uncertain. Trimming removed 5 bases from V and 4 bases from J, with 15 bases in between. The germline CDR1 and CDR2 sequences are DFQATT and SNEGSKA (reference sequence). This CDR3 region has 14 residues. The DNA for the CDR3 is TGCAGTGCTCCTGAGAGCCAGGAGAATCAGCCCCAGCATTTT. The encoded protein is CSAPESQENQPQHF.

The rearrangement uses TRBV28 and TRBJ1-1; D perhaps matches TRBD1 (5 bases). The CDR3 consists of 15 residues. The germline CDR1 and CDR2 sequences are MDHEN and SYDVKM. The germline V and J ends were trimmed by 7 bases and 5 bases, with 20 bases remaining between them. This CDR3 reads CASILAGQPATEAFF. CDR3 bases: TGTGCCAGCATTCTTGCAGGGCAGCCGGCAACTGAAGCTTTCTTT.

The V call is TRBV20-1, the J call TRBJ2-3, with 7 bases matching TRBD2. The V gene end was trimmed by 5 bases and the J gene end by 3 bases; junction bases not matched to a gene: 11. CDR1 DFQATT and CDR2 SNEGSKA come from the germline V gene (reference sequence). The CDR3 is 15 amino acids. CDR3 region: CSADREVWGTDTQYF. DNA of the CDR3: TGCAGTGCTGACCGGGAGGTGTGGGGGACAGATACGCAGTATTTT.

V and J are TRBV24-1 and TRBJ2-5; 9 bases line up with TRBD1. V lost 1 base and J lost 5; bases outside the gene matches: 10. The CDR3 has 17 amino acids. Germline V CDR1 and CDR2: KGHDR, SFDVKD. This CDR3 is CATSDFGTGMGQETQYF. The CDR3 nucleotides are TGTGCCACCAGTGATTTCGGGACAGGGATGGGCCAGGAGACCCAGTACTTC.

This clonotype was counted a few times. This chain joins TRBV20-1 and TRBJ2-1; 8 bases match TRBD2. CDR3 length equals 16 residues. V was pared by 0 bases and J by 8 bases, with 12 bases of the junction left unmatched. Germline V gene sequence: CDR1 DFQATT, CDR2 SNEGSKA (reference sequence). CDR3 loop: CSARDPGGTGVYEQFF. CDR3 in DNA: TGCAGTGCTAGAGATCCGGGAGGGACGGGGGTGTATGAGCAGTTCTTC.